The clone carrying this T cell receptor (beta chain) was seen at least ten times. TRAV- and TRBV-specific primers primed first-strand cDNA, covering alpha and beta chains. Amplification, which lasted 20 PCR cycles, used a constant-region primer and V-primer adapter to amplify TCRs. TCRdb fed the reads into MiXCR, producing one record per CDR3 protein. The sample carries approximately 45,000 distinct CDR3 sequences, less than 30% recorded once. The ends were cut back, 2 bases at V and 6 bases at J, with 11 bases in the middle. This CDR3 has 14 amino acids. Germline assignment: CDR1 MNHEY and CDR2 SMNVEV (reference sequence). This record belongs to a study of low-dose radiotherapy and immunotherapy resistance in tumors. Study in general: Cohort 2, a group dosed every two weeks at 1 Gy per fraction, received 13 Gy in total over 26 weeks.

Stated time point: after trial treatment. Treatment noted: LDRT plus nivolumab, ipilimumab, low-dose cyclophosphamide and aspirin (RACIN trial). As their treatment, donors received nivolumab, ipilimumab, aspirin, low-dose cyclophosphamide and low-dose radiotherapy. Specimen: PBMCs, collected after low-dose radiotherapy plus immunotherapy. V and J are TRBV27 and TRBJ1-5; no definite D call. The clonotype comes from a male donor with prostate cancer. CDR3 nucleotides: TGTGCCAGCAGTTTAGTGTTAGGTACTCAGCCCCAGCATTTT. It translates to CASSLVLGTQPQHF.